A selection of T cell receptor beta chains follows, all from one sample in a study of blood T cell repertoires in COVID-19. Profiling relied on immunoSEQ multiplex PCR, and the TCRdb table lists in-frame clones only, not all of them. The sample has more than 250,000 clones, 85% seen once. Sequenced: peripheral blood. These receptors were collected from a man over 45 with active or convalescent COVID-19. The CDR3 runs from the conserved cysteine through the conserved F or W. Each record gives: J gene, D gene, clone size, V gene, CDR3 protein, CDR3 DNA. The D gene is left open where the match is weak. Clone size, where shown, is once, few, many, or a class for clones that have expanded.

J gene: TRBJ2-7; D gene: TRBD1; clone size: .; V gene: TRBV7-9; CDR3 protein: CASSERQGFPYEQYF; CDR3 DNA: TGTGCCAGCAGCGAACGACAGGGCTTTCCCTACGAGCAGTACTTC
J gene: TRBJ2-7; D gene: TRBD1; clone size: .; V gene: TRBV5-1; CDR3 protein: CASSFEQGASYEQYF; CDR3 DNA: TGCGCCAGCAGCTTTGAACAGGGGGCCTCCTACGAGCAGTACTTC
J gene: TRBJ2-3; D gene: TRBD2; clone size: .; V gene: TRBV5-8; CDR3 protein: CASSYYRDYYTDTQYF; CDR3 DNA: TGTGCCAGCAGCTACTACCGGGACTACTACACAGATACGCAGTATTTT
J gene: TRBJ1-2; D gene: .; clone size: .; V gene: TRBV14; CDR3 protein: CASSQARVLSGYTF; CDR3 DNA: TGTGCCAGCAGCCAAGCCCGGGTGTTGAGTGGCTACACCTTC
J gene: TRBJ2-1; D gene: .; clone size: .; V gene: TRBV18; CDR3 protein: CASSRSQGSINEQFF; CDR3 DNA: TGTGCCAGCTCACGAAGTCAGGGTAGCATTAATGAGCAGTTCTTC
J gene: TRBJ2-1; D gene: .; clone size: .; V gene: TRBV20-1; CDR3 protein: CSLDGSDEQFF; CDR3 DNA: TGCAGTCTGGACGGGAGTGATGAGCAGTTCTTC
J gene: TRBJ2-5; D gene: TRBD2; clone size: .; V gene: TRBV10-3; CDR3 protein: CAISSPGREGQGETQYF; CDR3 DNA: TGTGCCATCAGTTCCCCCGGGCGGGAGGGCCAAGGCGAGACCCAGTACTTC
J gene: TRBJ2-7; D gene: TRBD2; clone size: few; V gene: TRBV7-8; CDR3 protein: CASSPTASGRTTYEQYF; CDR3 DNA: TGTGCCAGCAGCCCAACGGCTAGCGGGAGGACTACCTACGAGCAGTACTTC
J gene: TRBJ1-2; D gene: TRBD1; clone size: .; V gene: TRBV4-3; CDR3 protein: CASSQELPGQNYGYTF; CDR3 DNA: TGCGCCAGCAGCCAGGAACTCCCGGGACAGAACTATGGCTACACCTTC
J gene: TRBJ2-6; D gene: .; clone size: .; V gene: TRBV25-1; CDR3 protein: CASTPSGGANVLTF; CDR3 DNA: TGTGCCAGCACCCCATCAGGTGGGGCCAACGTCCTGACTTTC
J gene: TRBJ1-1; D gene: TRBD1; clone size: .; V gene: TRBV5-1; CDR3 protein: CASSPDRGLLMNTEAFF; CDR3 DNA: TGCGCCAGCAGCCCTGACAGGGGTCTCCTTATGAACACTGAAGCTTTCTTT
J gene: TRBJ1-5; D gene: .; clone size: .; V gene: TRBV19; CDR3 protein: CASSINLLLDQPQHF; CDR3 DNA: TGTGCCAGTAGTATCAACCTTCTATTAGATCAGCCCCAGCATTTT
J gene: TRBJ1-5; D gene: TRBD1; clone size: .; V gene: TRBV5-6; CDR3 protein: CASSRDRGEPQHF; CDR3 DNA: TGTGCCAGCAGCAGGGACAGGGGGGAGCCCCAGCATTTT